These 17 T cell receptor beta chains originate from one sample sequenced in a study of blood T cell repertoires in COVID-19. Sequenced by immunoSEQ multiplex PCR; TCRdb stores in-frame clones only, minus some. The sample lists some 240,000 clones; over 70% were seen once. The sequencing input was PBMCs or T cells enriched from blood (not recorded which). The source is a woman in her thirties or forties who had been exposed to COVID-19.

CDR3 sequence (DNA): TGTGCCAGCAGTTCAACCCCAGACGGGAGCTCCTACGAGCAGTACTTC. Translated, it gives CASSSTPDGSSYEQYF. The rearrangement joins TRBV28 to TRBJ2-7; D is possibly TRBD2 (6 bases). The CDR3 sequence is 16 residues long. With 4 bases removed from V and 0 bases from J, the gap between germline ends came to 16 bases. From germline, CDR1 is MDHEN and CDR2 SYDVKM.

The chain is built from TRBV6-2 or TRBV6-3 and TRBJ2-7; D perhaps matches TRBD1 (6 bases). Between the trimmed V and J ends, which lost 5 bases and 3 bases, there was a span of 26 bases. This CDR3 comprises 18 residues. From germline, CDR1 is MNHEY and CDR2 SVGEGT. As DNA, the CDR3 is TGTGCCAGCAGTGTCAAATTAACAACAGGGCGGCAGGGCTACGAGCAGTACGTC. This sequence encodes CASSVKLTTGRQGYEQYV.

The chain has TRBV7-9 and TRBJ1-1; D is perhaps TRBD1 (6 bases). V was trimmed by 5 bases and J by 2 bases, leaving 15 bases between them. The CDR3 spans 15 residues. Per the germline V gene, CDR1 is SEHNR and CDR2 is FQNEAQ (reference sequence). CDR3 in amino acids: CASSRWGGPNTEAFF. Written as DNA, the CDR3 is TGTGCCAGCAGCCGATGGGGGGGCCCTAACACTGAAGCTTTCTTT.

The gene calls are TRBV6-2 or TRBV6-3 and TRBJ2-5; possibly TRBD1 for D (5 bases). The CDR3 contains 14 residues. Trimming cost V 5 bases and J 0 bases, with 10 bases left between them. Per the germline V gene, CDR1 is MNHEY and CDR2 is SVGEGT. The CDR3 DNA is TGTGCCAGCAGTCTCAGGGTATACCAAGAGACCCAGTACTTC. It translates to CASSLRVYQETQYF.

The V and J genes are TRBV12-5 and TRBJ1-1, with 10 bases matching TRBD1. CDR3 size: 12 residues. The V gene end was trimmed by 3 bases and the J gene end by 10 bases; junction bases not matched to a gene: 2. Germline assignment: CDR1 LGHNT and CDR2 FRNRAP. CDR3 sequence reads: CASGLRTGGAFF. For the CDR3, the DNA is TGTGCTAGTGGTTTACGGACAGGGGGAGCTTTCTTT. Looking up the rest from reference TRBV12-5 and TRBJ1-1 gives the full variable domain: DARVTQTPRHKVTEMGQEVTMRCQPILGHNTVFWYRQTMMQGLELLAYFRNRAPLDDSGMPKDRFSAEMPDATLATLKIQPSEPRDSAVYFCASGLRTGGAFFGQGTRLTVV.

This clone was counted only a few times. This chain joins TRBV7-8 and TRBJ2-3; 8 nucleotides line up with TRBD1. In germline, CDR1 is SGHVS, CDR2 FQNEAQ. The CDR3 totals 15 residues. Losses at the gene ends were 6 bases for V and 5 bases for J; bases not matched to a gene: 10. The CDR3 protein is CASSLTGERRDTQYF. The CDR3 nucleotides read TGTGCCAGCAGTCTGACAGGGGAGCGGAGAGATACGCAGTATTTT.

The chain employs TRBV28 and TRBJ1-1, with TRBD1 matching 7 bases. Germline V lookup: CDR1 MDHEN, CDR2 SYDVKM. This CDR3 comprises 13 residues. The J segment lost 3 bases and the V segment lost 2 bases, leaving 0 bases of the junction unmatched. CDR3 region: CASSLQGDTEAFF. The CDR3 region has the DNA TGTGCCAGCAGTTTACAGGGGGACACTGAAGCTTTCTTT. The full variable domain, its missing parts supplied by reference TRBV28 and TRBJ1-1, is DVKVTQSSRYLVKRTGEKVFLECVQDMDHENMFWYRQDPGLGLRLIYFSYDVKMKEKGDIPEGYSVSREKKERFSLILESASTNQTSMYLCASSLQGDTEAFFGQGTRLTVV.

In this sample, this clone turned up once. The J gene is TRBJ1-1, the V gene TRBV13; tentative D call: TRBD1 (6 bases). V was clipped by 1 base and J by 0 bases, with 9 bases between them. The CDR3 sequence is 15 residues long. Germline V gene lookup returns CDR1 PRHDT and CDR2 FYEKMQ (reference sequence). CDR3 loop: CASSLAGHMNTEAFF. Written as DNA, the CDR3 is TGTGCCAGCAGCTTAGCGGGACATATGAACACTGAAGCTTTCTTT.

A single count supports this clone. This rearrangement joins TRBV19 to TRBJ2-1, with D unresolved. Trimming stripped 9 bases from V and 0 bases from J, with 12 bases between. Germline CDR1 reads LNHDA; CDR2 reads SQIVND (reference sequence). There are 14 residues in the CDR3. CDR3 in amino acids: CASAPLSSYNEQFF. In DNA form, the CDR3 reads TGTGCCAGCGCTCCTTTGAGCTCCTACAATGAGCAGTTCTTC.

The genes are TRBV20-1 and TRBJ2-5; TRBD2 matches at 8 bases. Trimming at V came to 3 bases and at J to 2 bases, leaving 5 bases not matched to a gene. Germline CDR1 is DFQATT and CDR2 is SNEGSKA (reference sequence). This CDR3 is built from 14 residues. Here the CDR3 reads CSASGKRGQETQYF. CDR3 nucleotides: TGCAGTGCTAGTGGGAAGCGGGGGCAAGAGACCCAGTACTTC.

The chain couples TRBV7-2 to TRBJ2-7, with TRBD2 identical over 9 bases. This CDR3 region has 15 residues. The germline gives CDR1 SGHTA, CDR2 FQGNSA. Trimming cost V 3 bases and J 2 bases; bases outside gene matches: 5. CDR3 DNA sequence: TGTGCCAGCAGCTTGTGGCCTAGCGGGACCTACGAGCAGTACGTC. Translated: CASSLWPSGTYEQYV.

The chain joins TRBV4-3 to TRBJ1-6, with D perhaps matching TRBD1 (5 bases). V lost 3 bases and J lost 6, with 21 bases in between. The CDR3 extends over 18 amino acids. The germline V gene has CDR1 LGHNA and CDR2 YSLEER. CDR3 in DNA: TGCGCCAGCAGCCAGCCTAAATTGGGAGGGGCCCGTAATTCACCCCTCCACTTT. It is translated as CASSQPKLGGARNSPLHF.

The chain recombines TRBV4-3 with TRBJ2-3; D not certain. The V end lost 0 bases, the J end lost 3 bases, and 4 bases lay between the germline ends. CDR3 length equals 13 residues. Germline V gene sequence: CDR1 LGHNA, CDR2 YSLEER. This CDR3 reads CASSQELTDTQYF. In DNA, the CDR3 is TGCGCCAGCAGCCAAGAATTAACAGATACGCAGTATTTT.

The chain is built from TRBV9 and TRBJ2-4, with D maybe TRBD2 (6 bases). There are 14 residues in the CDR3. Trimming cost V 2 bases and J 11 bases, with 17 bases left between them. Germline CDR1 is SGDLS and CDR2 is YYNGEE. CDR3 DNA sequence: TGTGCCAGCAGCGTCGGAGGAGGGGCAGGCCTTCAGTACTTC. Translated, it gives CASSVGGGAGLQYF. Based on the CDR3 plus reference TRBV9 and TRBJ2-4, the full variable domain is DSGVTQTPKHLITATGQRVTLRCSPRSGDLSVYWYQQSLDQGLQFLIQYYNGEERAKGNILERFSAQQFPDLHSELNLSSLELGDSALYFCASSVGGGAGLQYFGAGTRLSVL.

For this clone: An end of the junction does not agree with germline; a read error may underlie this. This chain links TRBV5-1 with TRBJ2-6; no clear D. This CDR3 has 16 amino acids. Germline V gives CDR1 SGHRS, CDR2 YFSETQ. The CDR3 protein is CASSLATGTGANVLTF. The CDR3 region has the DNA TGTGCCAGCAGCTTGGCTACGGGTACTGGGGCCAACGTCCTGACTTTC.

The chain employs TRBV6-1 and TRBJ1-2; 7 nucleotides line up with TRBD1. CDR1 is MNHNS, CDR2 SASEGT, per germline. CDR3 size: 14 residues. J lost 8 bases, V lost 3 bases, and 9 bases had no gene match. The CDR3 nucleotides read TGTGCCAGCAGTGATTTCGTCGACAGGGCGGGCTACACCTTC. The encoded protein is CASSDFVDRAGYTF.

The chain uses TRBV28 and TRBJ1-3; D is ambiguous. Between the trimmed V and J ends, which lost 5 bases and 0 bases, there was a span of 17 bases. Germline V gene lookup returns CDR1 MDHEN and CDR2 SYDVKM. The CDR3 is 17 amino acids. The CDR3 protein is CASSPTREKDSGNTIYF. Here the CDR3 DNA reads TGTGCCAGCAGTCCCACCCGGGAGAAGGACTCTGGAAACACCATATATTTT.